What follows describes a single T cell receptor beta chain. The antigen is unknown. The sample belongs to a study of shared clonotypes between healthy human individuals. Study conclusions and caveats: When naive CD4 clonotypes were compared across a few donors, about 5% were shared. As a rule, naive subsets had a larger estimated richness than memory subsets. Clonotypes not shared had lower generation probabilities than those common to all four donors.

Assay used: immunoSEQ multiplex PCR; TCRdb lists only in-frame clones, some missing. The table lists roughly 2,300,000 clones, 85% to 95% of them singletons, with 0.37% in the top ten. The V segment lost 5 bases and the J segment 4 bases; nucleotides outside the gene matches: 5. This CDR3 region has 15 residues. CDR1 SGHRS and CDR2 YFSETQ come from the germline V gene. The sequenced sample was naive CD4+ T cells from PBMCs. Stated subset: CD45RA+ positively selected. The chain employs TRBV5-1 and TRBJ2-3; 12 bases are a match to TRBD1. The TCR originated in a man aged 18 to 29 in good health. Some clones in this sample may be carry-over from other donors' samples. CDR3 nucleotide sequence: TGCGCCAGCAGACCCGGGACAGGGGGCGCAGATACGCAGTATTTT. This translates into CASRPGTGGADTQYF.